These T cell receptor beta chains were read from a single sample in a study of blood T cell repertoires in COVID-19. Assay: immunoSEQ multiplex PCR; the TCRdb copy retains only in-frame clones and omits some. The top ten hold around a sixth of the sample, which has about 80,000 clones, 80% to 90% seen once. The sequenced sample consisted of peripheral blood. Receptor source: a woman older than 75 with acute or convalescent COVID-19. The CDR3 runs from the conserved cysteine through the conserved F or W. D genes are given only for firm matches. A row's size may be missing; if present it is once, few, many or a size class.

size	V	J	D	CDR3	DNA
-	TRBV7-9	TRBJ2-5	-	CASSSWTLQETQYF	TGTGCCAGCAGCTCCTGGACACTCCAGGAGACCCAGTACTTC
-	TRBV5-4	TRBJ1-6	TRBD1	CASSPDLQGNSPLHF	TGTGCCAGCAGCCCTGACTTACAGGGGAATTCACCCCTCCACTTT
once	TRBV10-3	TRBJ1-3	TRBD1	CAIRGQPSSGNTIYF	TGTGCCATCAGGGGACAGCCGAGCTCTGGAAACACCATATATTTT
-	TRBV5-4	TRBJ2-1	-	CASSLDRASYNEQFF	TGTGCCAGCAGCTTGGACAGGGCGTCCTACAATGAGCAGTTCTTC
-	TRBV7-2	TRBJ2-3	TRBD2	CASSSRGGASPTDTQYF	TGTGCCAGCAGCTCCCGCGGGGGGGCGTCGCCCACAGATACGCAGTATTTT
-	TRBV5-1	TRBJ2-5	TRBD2	CASSDAPPGGGETQYF	TGCGCCAGCAGCGACGCACCTCCGGGAGGAGGGGAGACCCAGTACTTC
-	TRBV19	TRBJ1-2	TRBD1	CASTGTGGYGYTF	TGTGCCAGTACTGGGACAGGGGGCTATGGCTACACCTTC
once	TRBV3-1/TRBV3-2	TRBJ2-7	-	CASSRTSSYEQYF	TGTGCCAGCAGCCGGACAAGCTCCTACGAGCAGTACTTC
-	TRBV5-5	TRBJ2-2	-	CASSFLGDGELFF	TGTGCCAGCAGCTTTTTAGGGGACGGGGAGCTGTTTTTT
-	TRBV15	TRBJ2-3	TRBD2	CATRGGRSTDTQYF	TGTGCCACCAGGGGGGGGAGAAGCACAGATACGCAGTATTTT
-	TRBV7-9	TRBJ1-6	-	CASSSPDRQKDPLHF	TGTGCCAGCAGCTCCCCCGACAGGCAGAAAGACCCCCTCCACTTT
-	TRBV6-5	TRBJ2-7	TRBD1	CASSYLDRGGEQYF	TGTGCCAGCAGTTACCTGGACAGGGGAGGCGAGCAGTACTTC
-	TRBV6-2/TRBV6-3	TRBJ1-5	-	CASSDPGANQPQHF	TGTGCCAGCAGTGATCCAGGGGCCAATCAGCCCCAGCATTTT
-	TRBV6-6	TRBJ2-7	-	CASSYSSGHYEQYF	TGTGCCAGCAGTTACTCGAGCGGGCACTACGAGCAGTACTTC
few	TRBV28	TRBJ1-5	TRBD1	CASSKTGGGQPQHF	TGTGCCAGCAGCAAAACAGGGGGAGGACAGCCCCAGCATTTT
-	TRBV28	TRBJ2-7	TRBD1	CASNPPGTVYEQYF	TGTGCCAGCAACCCCCCCGGGACAGTGTACGAGCAGTACTTC
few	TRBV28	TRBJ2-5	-	CASGAGAQYF	TGTGCCAGCGGGGCTGGAGCCCAGTACTTC
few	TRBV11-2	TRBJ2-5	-	CASSQTGLAETQYF	TGTGCCAGCAGCCAAACGGGACTTGCGGAGACCCAGTACTTC
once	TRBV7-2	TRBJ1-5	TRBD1	CASSLITGVKGNQPQHF	TGTGCCAGCAGCTTAATAACAGGGGTAAAGGGCAATCAGCCCCAGCATTTT
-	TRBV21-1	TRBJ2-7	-	CASRTSGLYEQYF	TGTGCCAGCAGGACTAGCGGCCTCTACGAGCAGTACTTC
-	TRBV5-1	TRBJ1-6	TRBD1	CASSDPGQGNSPLHF	TGCGCCAGCAGCGATCCGGGACAGGGGAATTCACCCCTCCACTTT
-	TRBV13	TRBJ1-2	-	CASSLGGASYGYTF	TGTGCCAGCAGCTTAGGGGGGGCCTCCTATGGCTACACCTTC
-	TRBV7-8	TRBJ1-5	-	CASSLVVGGFRPQHF	TGTGCCAGCAGCTTAGTGGTCGGGGGATTTAGGCCCCAGCATTTT
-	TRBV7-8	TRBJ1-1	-	CASSLGGRGNTEAFF	TGTGCCAGCAGCTTAGGTGGCAGGGGGAACACTGAAGCTTTCTTT
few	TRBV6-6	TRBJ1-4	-	CASRRPSTLEKLFF	TGTGCCAGCAGGAGGCCCTCAACTCTTGAAAAACTGTTTTTT
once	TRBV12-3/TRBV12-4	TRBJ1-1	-	CASSRDRNNEAFF	TGTGCCAGCAGCCGCGACAGAAACAATGAAGCTTTCTTT
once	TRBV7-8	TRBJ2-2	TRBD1	CASSRRIPTNHRGLTGELFF	TGTGCCAGCAGCCGACGGATACCGACAAACCACAGGGGCCTGACCGGGGAGCTGTTTTTT
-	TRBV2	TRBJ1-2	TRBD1	CASSLKQGASGYTF	TGTGCCAGCAGTCTGAAACAGGGGGCGAGTGGCTACACCTTC
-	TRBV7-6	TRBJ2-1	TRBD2	CASSQRPGTSLYNEQFF	TGTGCCAGCAGCCAACGACCCGGGACTAGCCTCTACAATGAGCAGTTCTTC
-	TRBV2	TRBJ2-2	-	CASSQENTGELFF	TGTGCCAGCAGCCAGGAGAACACCGGGGAGCTGTTTTTT
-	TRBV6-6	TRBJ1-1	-	CASSIIMNTEAFF	TGTGCCAGCAGTATTATAATGAACACTGAAGCTTTCTTT
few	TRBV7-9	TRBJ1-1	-	CASTQVNTEAFF	TGTGCCAGCACACAGGTGAACACTGAAGCTTTCTTT
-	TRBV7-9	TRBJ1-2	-	CASSSGRGVNYGYTF	TGTGCCAGCAGCTCAGGTCGGGGAGTGAACTATGGCTACACCTTC
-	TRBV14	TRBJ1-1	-	CASRPETPNTEAFF	TGTGCCAGCAGGCCCGAGACACCGAACACTGAAGCTTTCTTT
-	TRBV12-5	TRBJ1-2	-	CASGPPNSGNYGYTF	TGTGCTAGTGGTCCGCCTAATTCAGGAAACTATGGCTACACCTTC
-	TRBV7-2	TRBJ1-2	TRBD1	CASSTWTGTGDHYGYTF	TGTGCCAGCAGCACCTGGACCGGGACAGGGGACCACTATGGCTACACCTTC
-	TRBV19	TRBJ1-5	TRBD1	CASTYQGEQPQHF	TGTGCCAGTACCTATCAGGGGGAACAGCCCCAGCATTTT
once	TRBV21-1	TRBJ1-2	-	CASSKAGQEFYGYTF	TGTGCCAGCAGCAAAGCTGGACAAGAATTCTATGGCTACACCTTC
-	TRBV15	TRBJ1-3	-	CATSSQGNTIYF	TGTGCCACCAGCAGTCAGGGAAACACCATATATTTT
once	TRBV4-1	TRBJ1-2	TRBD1	CASSPNLFRDRGRDGYTF	TGCGCCAGCAGCCCAAACCTTTTCCGGGACAGGGGGCGCGATGGCTACACCTTC
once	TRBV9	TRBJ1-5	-	CASSVRGNQPQHF	TGTGCCAGCAGCGTACGTGGCAATCAGCCCCAGCATTTT
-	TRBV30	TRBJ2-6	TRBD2	CAWGRTSGGSGANVLTF	TGTGCCTGGGGAAGGACTAGCGGGGGCTCTGGGGCCAACGTCCTGACTTTC
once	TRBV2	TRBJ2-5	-	CASSVGDKETQYF	TGTGCCAGCAGTGTCGGGGATAAGGAGACCCAGTACTTC
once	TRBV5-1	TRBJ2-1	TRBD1	CASSLLSGTGGNEQFF	TGCGCCAGCAGCTTGCTATCCGGGACAGGGGGCAATGAGCAGTTCTTC
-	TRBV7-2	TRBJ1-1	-	CASSLGRGDTEAFF	TGTGCCAGCAGCTTAGGTCGGGGGGACACTGAAGCTTTCTTT
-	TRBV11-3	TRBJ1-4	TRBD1	CASSLGTGGQVYEKLFF	TGTGCCAGCAGCCTCGGGACAGGGGGCCAAGTCTACGAAAAACTGTTTTTT
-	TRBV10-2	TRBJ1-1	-	CASTGIGQMNTEAFF	TGCGCCAGCACCGGGATCGGACAGATGAACACTGAAGCTTTCTTT
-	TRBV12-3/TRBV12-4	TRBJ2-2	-	CASRAANTGELFF	TGTGCCAGCAGGGCAGCGAACACCGGGGAGCTGTTTTTT
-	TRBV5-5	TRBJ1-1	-	CASSPPGSAEAFF	TGTGCCAGCAGCCCGCCAGGATCCGCTGAAGCTTTCTTT
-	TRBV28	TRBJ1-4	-	CASSLIGSGDEKLFF	TGTGCCAGCAGTTTAATTGGGAGTGGTGATGAAAAACTGTTTTTT